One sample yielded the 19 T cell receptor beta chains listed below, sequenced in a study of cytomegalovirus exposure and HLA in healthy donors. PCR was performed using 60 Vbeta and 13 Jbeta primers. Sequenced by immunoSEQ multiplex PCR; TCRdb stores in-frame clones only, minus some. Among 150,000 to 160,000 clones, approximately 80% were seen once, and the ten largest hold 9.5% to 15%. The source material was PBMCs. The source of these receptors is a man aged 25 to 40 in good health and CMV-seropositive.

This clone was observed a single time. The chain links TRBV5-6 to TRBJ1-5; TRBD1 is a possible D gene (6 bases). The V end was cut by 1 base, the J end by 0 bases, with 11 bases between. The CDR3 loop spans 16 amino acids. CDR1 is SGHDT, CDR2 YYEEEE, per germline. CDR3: CASSLRGRGSNQPQHF. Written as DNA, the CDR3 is TGTGCCAGCAGCTTGAGGGGCAGGGGTAGCAATCAGCCCCAGCATTTT.

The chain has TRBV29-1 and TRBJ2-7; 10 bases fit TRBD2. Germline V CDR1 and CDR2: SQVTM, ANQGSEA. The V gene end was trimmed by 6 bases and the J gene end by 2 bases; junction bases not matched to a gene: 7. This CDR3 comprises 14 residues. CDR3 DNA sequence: TGCAGCGTCGTAACTAGCGGGAATACCTACGAGCAGTACTTC. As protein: CSVVTSGNTYEQYF.

The CDR3, as DNA: TGTGCCAGCAGCAGGGGGACTAGCGGATACAATGAGCAGTTCTTC. It yields the protein CASSRGTSGYNEQFF. The V and J genes are TRBV6-1 and TRBJ2-1; 11 bases are shared with TRBD2. The trim removed 6 bases at V and 4 bases at J, leaving 5 bases unmatched. Germline V gene lookup returns CDR1 MNHNS and CDR2 SASEGT. CDR3 length equals 15 residues.

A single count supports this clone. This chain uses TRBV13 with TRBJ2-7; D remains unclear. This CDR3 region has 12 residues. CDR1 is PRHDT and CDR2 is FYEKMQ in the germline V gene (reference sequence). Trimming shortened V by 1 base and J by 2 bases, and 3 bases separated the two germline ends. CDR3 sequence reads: CASSLVTYEQYF. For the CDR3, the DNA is TGTGCCAGCAGCTTAGTCACCTACGAGCAGTACTTC.

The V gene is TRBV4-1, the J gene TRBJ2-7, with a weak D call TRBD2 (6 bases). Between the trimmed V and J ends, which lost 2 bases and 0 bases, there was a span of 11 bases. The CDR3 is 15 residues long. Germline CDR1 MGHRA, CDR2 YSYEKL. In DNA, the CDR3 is TGCGCCAGCAGCCAAAGGGAGGCGAGCTCCTACGAGCAGTACTTC. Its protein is CASSQREASSYEQYF.

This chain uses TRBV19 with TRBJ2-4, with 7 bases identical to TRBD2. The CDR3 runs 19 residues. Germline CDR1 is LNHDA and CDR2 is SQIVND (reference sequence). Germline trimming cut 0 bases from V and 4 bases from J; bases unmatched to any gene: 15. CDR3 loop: CASSIDPGASGRKKNIQYF. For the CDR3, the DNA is TGTGCCAGTAGTATAGATCCTGGTGCTAGCGGAAGGAAGAAAAACATTCAGTACTTC.

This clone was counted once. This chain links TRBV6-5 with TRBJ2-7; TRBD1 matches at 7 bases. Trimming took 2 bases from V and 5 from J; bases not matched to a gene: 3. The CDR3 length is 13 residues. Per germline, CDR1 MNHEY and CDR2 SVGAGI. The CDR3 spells CASSYPTGNEQYF. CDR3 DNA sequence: TGTGCCAGCAGTTACCCGACAGGGAACGAGCAGTACTTC.

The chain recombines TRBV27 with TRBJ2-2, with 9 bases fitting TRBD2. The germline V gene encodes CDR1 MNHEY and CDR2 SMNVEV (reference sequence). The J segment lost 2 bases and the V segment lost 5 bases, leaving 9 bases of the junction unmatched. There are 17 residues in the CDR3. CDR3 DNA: TGTGCCAGCAGTGGGATAGCGGGAGTAGGTAACACCGGGGAGCTGTTTTTT. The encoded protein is CASSGIAGVGNTGELFF.

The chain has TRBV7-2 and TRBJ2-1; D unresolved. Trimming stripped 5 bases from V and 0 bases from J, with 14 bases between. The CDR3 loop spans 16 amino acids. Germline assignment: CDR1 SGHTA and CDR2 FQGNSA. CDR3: CASSPWSASSYNEQFF. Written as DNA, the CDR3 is TGTGCCAGCAGCCCCTGGTCCGCGAGCTCCTACAATGAGCAGTTCTTC.

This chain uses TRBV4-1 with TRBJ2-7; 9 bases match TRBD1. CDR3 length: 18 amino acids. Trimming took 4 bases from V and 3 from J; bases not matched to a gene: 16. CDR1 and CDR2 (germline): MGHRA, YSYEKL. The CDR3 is CASSPFGQGRDSNYEQYF. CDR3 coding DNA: TGCGCCAGCAGCCCTTTCGGACAGGGGCGGGACTCTAACTACGAGCAGTACTTC.

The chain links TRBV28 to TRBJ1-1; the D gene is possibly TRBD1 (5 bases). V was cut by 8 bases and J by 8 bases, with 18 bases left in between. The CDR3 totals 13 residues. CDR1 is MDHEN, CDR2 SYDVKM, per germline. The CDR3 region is CASPEAGNPEAFF. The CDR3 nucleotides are TGTGCCAGCCCCGAGGCAGGGAACCCCGAAGCTTTCTTT.

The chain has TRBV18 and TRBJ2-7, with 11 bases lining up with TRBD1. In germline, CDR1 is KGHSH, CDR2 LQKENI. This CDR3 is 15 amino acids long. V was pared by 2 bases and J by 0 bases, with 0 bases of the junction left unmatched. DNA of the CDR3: TGTGCCAGCTCACCAGGACAGGGGGCCTCCTACGAGCAGTACTTC. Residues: CASSPGQGASYEQYF.

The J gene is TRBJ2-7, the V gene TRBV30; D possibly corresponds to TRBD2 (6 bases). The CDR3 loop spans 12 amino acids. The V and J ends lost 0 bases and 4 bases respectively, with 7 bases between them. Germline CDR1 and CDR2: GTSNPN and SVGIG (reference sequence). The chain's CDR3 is CAWSVGGYEQYF. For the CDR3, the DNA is TGTGCCTGGAGTGTGGGAGGTTACGAGCAGTACTTC. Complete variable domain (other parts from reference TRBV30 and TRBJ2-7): SQTIHQWPATLVQPVGSPLSLECTVEGTSNPNLYWYRQAAGRGLQLLFYSVGIGQISSEVPQNLSASRPQDRQFILSSKKLLLSDSGFYLCAWSVGGYEQYFGPGTRLTVT.

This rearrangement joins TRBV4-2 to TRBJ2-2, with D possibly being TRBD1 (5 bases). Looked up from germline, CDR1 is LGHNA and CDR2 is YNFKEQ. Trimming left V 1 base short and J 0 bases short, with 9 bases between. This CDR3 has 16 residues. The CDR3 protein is CASSQGQLSNTGELFF. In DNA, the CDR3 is TGTGCCAGCAGCCAAGGACAGTTATCGAACACCGGGGAGCTGTTTTTT.

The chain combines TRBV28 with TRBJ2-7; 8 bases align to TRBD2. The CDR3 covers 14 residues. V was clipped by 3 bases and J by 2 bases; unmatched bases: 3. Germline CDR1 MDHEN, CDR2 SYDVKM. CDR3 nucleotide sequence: TGTGCCAGCAGTTTTTCGGGAGGGACCTACGAGCAGTACTTC. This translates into CASSFSGGTYEQYF. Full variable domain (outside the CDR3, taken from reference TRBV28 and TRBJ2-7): DVKVTQSSRYLVKRTGEKVFLECVQDMDHENMFWYRQDPGLGLRLIYFSYDVKMKEKGDIPEGYSVSREKKERFSLILESASTNQTSMYLCASSFSGGTYEQYFGPGTRLTVT.

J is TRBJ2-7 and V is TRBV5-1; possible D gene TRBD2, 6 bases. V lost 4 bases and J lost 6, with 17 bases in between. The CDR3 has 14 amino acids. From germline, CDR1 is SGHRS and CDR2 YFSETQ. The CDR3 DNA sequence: TGCGCCAGCAGCCTGGGACTGGAGGGGCCCGAGCAGTACTTC. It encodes CASSLGLEGPEQYF.

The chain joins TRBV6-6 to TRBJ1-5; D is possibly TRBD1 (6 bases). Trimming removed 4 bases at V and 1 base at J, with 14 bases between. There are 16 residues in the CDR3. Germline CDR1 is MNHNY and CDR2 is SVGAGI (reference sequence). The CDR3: CASSSRGGDSNQPQHF. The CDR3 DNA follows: TGTGCCAGCAGTTCAAGGGGGGGTGACAGCAATCAGCCCCAGCATTTT.

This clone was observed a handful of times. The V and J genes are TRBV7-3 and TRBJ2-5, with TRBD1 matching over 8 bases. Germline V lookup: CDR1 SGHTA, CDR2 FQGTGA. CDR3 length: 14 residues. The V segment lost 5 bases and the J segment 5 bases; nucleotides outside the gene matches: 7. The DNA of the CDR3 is TGTGCCAGCAGCCCCTCAGGGGGCGGGGAGACCCAGTACTTC. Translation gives CASSPSGGGETQYF.

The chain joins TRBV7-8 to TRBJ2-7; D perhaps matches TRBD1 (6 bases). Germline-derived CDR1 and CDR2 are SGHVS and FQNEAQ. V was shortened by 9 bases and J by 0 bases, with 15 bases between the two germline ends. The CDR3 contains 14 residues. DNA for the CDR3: TGTGCCAGTACAGGGACCGCAAGCTCCTACGAGCAGTACTTC. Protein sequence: CASTGTASSYEQYF.